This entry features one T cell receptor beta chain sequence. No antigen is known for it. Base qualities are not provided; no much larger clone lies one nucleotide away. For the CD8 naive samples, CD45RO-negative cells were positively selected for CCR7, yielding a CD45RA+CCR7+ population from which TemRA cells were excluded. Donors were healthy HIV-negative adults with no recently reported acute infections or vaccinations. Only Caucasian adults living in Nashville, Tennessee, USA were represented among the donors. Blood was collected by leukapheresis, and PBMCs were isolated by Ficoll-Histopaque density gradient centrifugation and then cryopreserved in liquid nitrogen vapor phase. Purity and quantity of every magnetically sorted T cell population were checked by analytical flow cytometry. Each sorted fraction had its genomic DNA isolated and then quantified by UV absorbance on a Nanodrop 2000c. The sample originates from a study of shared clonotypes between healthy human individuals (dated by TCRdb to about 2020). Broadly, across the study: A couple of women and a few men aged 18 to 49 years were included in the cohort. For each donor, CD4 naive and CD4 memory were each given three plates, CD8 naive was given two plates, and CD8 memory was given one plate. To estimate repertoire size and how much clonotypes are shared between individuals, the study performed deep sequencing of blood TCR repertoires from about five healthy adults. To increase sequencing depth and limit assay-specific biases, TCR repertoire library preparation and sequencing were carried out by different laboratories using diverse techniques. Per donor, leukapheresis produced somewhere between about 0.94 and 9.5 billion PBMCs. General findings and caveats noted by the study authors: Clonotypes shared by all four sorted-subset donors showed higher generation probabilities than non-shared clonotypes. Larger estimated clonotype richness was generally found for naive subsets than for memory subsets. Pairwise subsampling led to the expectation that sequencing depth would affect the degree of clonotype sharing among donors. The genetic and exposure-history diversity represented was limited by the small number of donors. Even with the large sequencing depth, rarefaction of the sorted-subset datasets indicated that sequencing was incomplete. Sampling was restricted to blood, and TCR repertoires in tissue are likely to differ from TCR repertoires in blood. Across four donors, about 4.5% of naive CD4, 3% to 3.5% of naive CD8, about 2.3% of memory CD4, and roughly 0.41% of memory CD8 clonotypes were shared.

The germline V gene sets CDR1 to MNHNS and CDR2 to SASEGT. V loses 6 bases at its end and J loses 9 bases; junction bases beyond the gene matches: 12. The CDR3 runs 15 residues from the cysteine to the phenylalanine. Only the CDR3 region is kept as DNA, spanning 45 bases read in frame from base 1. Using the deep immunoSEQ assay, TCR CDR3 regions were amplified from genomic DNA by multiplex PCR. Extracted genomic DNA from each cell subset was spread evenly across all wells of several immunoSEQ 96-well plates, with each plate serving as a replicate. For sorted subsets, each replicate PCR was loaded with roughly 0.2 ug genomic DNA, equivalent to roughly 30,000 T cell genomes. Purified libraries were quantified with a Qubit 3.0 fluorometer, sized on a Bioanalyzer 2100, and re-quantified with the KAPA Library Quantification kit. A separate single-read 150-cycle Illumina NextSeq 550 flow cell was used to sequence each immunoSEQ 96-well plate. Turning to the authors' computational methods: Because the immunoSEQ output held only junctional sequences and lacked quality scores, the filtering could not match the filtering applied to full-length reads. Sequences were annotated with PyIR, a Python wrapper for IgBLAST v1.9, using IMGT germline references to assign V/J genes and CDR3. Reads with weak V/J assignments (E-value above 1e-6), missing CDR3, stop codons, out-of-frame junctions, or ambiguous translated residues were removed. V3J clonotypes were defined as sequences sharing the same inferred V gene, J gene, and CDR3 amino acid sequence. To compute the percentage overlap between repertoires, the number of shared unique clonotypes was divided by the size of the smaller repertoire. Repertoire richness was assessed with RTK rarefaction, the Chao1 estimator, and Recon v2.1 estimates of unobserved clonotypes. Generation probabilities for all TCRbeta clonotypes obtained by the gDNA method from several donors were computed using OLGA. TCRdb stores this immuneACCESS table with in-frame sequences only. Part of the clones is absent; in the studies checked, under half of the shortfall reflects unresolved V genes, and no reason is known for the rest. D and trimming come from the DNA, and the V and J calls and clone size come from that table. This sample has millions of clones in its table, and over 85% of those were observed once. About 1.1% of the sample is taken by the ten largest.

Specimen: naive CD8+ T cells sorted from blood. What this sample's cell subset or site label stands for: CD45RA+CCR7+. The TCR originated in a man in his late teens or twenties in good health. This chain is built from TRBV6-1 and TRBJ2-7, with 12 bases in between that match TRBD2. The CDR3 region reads CASSEWASGRGVQYF. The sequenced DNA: TGTGCCAGCAGCGAATGGGCTAGCGGGAGGGGAGTGCAGTACTTC.